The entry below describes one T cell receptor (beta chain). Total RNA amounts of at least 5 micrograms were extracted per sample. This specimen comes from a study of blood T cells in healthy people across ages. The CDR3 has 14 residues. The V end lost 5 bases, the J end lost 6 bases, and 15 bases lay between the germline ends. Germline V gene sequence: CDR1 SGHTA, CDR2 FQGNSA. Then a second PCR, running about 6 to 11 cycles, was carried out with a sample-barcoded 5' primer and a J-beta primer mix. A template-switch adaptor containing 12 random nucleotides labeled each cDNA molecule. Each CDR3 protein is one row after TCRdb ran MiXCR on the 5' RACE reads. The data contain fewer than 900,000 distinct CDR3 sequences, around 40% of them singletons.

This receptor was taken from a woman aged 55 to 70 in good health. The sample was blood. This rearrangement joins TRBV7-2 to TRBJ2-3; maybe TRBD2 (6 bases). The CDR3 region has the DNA TGTGCCAGCAGCGTCAGCACTAGCTCGGATACGCAGTATTTT. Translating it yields CASSVSTSSDTQYF. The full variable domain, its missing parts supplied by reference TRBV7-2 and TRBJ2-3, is GAGVSQSPSNKVTEKGKDVELRCDPISGHTALYWYRQSLGQGLEFLIYFQGNSAPDKSGLPSDRFSAERTGGSVSTLTIQRTQQEDSAVYLCASSVSTSSDTQYFGPGTRLTVL.